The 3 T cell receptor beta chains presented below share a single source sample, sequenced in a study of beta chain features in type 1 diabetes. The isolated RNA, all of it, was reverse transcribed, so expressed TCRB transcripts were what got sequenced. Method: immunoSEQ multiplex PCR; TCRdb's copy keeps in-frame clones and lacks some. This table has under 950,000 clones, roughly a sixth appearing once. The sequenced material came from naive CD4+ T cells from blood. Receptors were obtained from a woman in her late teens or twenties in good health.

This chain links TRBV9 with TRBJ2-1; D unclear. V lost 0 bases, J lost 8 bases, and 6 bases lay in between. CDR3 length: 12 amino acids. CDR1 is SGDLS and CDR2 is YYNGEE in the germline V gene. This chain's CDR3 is CASSVGRHEQFF. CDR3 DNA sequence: TGTGCCAGCAGCGTAGGGCGCCATGAGCAGTTCTTC.

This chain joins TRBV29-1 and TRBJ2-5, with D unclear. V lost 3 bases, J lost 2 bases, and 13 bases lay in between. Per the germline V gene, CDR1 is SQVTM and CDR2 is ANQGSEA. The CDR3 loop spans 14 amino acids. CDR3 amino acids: CSVDRSGEQETQYF. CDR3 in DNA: TGCAGCGTTGACCGTTCCGGAGAACAAGAGACCCAGTACTTC.

CDR3 coding DNA: TGTGCCAGCAGCTTGGAGGGCAGTCCCTATGGCTACACCTTC. Encoded protein: CASSLEGSPYGYTF. This sequence joins TRBV5-4 and TRBJ1-2; no clear D. V lost 0 bases to trimming and J lost 4 bases, with 10 bases between them. The CDR3 runs 14 residues. Germline values: CDR1 SGHNT, CDR2 YYREEE (reference sequence).